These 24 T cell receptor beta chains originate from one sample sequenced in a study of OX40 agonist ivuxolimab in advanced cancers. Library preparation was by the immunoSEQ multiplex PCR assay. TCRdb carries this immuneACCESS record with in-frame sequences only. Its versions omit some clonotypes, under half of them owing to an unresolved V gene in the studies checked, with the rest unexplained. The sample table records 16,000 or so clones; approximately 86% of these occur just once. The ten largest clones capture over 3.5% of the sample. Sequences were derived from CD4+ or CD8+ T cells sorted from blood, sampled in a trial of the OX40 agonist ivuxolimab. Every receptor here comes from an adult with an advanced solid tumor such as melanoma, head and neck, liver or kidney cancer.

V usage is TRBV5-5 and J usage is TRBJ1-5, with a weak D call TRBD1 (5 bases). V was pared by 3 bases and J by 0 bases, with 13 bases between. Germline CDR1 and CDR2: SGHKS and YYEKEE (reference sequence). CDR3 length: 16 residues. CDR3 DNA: TGTGCCAGCAGCTCCCTAGGAGGGGATAGCAATCAGCCCCAGCATTTT. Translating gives CASSSLGGDSNQPQHF.

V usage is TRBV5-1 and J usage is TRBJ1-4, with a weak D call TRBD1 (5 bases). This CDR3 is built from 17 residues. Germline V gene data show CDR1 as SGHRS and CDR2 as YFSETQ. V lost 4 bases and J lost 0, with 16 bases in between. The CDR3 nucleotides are TGCGCCAGCAGCCCCGGGACGTCGCTCTCAACTAATGAAAAACTGTTTTTT. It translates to CASSPGTSLSTNEKLFF. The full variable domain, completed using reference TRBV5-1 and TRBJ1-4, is KAGVTQTPRYLIKTRGQQVTLSCSPISGHRSVSWYQQTPGQGLQFLFEYFSETQRNKGNFPGRFSGRQFSNSRSEMNVSTLELGDSALYLCASSPGTSLSTNEKLFFGSGTQLSVL.

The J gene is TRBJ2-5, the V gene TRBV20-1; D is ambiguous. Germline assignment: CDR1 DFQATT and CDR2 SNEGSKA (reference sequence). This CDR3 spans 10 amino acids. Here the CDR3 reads CRVGQETQYF. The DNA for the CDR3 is TGCAGGGTGGGTCAAGAGACCCAGTACTTC.

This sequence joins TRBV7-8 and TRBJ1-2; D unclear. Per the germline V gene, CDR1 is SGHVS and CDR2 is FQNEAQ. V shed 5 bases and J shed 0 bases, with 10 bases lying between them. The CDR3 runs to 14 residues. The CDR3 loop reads CASSPLSANYGYTF. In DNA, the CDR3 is TGTGCCAGCAGCCCCTTGTCAGCTAACTATGGCTACACCTTC.

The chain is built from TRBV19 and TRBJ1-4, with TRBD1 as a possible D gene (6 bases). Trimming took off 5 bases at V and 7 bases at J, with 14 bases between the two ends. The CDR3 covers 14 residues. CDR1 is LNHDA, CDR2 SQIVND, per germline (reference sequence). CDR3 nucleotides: TGTGCCAGTAGTCAAACAGGGACCGGTGAAAAACTGTTTTTT. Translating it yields CASSQTGTGEKLFF.

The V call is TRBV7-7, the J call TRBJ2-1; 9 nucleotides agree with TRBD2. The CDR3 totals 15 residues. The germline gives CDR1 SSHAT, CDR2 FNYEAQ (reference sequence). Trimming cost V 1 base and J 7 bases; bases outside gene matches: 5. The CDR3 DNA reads TGTGCCAGCAGCTTAGAGGCGGGAGGGGGGAATGAGCAGTTCTTC. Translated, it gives CASSLEAGGGNEQFF.

The CDR3 loop is CATEDRTYEQYF. DNA of the CDR3: TGTGCCACCGAGGACAGAACCTACGAGCAGTACTTC. V usage is TRBV7-9 and J usage is TRBJ2-7; weak D call: TRBD1 (6 bases). V was clipped by 10 bases and J by 2 bases, with 12 bases between them. CDR1 SEHNR and CDR2 FQNEAQ come from the germline V gene (reference sequence). This CDR3 spans 12 amino acids.

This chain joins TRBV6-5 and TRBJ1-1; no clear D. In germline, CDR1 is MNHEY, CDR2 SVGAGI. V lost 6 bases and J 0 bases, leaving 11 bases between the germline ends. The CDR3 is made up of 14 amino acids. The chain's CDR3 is CASSTPGMNTEAFF. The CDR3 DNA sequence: TGTGCCAGCAGCACCCCGGGGATGAACACTGAAGCTTTCTTT.

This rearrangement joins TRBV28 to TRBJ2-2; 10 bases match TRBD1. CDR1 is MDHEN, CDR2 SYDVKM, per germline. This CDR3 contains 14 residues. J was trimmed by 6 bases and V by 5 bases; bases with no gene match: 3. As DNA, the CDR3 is TGTGCCAGCAGTGGACAGGGGGACTCCGGGGAGCTGTTTTTT. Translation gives CASSGQGDSGELFF.

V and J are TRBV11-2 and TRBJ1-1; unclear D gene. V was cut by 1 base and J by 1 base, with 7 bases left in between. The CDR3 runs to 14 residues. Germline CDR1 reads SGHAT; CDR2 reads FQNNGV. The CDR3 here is CASSLARENTEAFF. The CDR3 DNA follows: TGTGCCAGCAGCTTAGCACGGGAGAACACTGAAGCTTTCTTT.

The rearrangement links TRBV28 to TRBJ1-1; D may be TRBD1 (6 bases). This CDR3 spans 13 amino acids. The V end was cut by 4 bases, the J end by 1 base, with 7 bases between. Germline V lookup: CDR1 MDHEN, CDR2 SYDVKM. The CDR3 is CASSWGQNTEAFF. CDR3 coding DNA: TGTGCCAGCAGTTGGGGGCAGAACACTGAAGCTTTCTTT.

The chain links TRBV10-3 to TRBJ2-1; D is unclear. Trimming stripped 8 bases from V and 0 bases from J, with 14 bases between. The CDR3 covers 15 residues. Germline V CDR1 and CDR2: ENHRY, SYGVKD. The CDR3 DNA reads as TGTGCCATCTCAGGTCGGGCTAGCTCCTACAATGAGCAGTTCTTC. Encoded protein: CAISGRASSYNEQFF.

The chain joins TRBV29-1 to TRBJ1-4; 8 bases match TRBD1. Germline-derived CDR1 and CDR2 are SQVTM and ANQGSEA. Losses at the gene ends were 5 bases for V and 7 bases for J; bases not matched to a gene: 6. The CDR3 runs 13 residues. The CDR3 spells CSVRSGTGEKLFF. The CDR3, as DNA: TGCAGCGTTCGATCCGGGACAGGTGAAAAACTGTTTTTT.

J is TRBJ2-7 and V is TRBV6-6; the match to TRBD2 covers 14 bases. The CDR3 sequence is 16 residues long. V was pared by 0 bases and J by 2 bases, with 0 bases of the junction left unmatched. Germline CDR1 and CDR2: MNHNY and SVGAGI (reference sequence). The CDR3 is CASSYSTSGRAYEQYF. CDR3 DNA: TGTGCCAGCAGTTACTCGACTAGCGGGAGGGCCTACGAGCAGTACTTC.

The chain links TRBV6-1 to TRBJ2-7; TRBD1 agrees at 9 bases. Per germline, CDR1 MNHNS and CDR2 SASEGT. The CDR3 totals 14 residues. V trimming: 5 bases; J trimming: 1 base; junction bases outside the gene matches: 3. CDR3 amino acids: CASSQTGGSYEQYF. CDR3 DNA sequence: TGTGCCAGCAGTCAGACAGGGGGATCCTACGAGCAGTACTTC.

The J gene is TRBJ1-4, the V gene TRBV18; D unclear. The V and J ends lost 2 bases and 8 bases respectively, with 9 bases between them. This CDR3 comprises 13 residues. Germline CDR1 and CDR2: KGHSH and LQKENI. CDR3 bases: TGTGCCAGCTCACCAGAGTTTGCCGAAAAACTGTTTTTT. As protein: CASSPEFAEKLFF.

The CDR3 is CASSPPPDPSRPEQYF. The CDR3 DNA is TGTGCCAGCAGCCCGCCTCCCGACCCGTCCCGCCCCGAGCAGTACTTC. The genes are TRBV28 and TRBJ2-7, with unresolved D. This CDR3 comprises 16 residues. Looked up from germline, CDR1 is MDHEN and CDR2 is SYDVKM. The ends were cut back, 6 bases at V and 6 bases at J, with 24 bases in the middle. Filled out from reference TRBV28 and TRBJ2-7, the complete variable domain reads DVKVTQSSRYLVKRTGEKVFLECVQDMDHENMFWYRQDPGLGLRLIYFSYDVKMKEKGDIPEGYSVSREKKERFSLILESASTNQTSMYLCASSPPPDPSRPEQYFGPGTRLTVT.

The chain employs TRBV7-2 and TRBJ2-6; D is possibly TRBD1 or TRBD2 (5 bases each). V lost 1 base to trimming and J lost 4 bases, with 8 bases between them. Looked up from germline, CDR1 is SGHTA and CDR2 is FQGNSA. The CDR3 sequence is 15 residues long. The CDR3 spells CASSLGGVGANVLTF. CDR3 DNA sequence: TGTGCCAGCAGCTTAGGAGGGGTCGGGGCCAACGTCCTGACTTTC.

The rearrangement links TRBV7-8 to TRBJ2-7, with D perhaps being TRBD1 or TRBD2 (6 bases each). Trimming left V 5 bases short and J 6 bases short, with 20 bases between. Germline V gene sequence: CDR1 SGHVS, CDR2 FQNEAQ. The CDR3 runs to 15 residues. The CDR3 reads CASSPGARGVVEQYF. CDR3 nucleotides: TGTGCCAGCAGCCCGGGGGCCAGGGGAGTTGTCGAGCAGTACTTC.

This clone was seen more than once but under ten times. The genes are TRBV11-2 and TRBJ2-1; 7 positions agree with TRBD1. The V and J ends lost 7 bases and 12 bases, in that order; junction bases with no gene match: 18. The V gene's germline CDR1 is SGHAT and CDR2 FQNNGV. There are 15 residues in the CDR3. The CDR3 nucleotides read TGTGCCAGCACCCAGAGACAGGGCCATATCAGTGCGCAGTTCTTC. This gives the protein CASTQRQGHISAQFF.

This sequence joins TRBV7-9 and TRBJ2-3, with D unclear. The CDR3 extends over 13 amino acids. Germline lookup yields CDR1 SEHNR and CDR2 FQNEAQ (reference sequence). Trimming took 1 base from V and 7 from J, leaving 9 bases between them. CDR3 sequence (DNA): TGTGCCAGCAGCTTAGAATTGGGCAATACGCAGTATTTT. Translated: CASSLELGNTQYF.

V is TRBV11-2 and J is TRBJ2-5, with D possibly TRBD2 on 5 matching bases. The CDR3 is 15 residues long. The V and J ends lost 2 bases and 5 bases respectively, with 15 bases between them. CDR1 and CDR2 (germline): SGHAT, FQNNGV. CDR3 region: CASSLHLAGIETQYF. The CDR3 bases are TGTGCCAGCAGCTTACACCTAGCCGGTATTGAGACCCAGTACTTC.

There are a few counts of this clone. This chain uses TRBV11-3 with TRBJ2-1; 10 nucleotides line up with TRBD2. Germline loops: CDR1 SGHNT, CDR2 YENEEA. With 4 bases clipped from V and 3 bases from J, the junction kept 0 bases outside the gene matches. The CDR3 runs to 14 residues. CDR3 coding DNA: TGTGCCAGCAGCTCTAGCGGGAGCTACAATGAGCAGTTCTTC. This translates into CASSSSGSYNEQFF. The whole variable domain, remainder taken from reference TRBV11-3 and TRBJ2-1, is EAGVVQSPRYKIIEKKQPVAFWCNPISGHNTLYWYLQNLGQGPELLIRYENEEAVDDSQLPKDRFSAERLKGVDSTLKIQPAELGDSAVYLCASSSSGSYNEQFFGPGTRLTVL.

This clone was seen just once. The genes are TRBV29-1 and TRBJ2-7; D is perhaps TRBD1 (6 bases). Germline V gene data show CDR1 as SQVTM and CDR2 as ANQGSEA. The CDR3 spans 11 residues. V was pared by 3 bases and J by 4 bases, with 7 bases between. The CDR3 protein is CSVDRGYEQYF. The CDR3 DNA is TGCAGCGTTGACAGGGGATACGAGCAGTACTTC.